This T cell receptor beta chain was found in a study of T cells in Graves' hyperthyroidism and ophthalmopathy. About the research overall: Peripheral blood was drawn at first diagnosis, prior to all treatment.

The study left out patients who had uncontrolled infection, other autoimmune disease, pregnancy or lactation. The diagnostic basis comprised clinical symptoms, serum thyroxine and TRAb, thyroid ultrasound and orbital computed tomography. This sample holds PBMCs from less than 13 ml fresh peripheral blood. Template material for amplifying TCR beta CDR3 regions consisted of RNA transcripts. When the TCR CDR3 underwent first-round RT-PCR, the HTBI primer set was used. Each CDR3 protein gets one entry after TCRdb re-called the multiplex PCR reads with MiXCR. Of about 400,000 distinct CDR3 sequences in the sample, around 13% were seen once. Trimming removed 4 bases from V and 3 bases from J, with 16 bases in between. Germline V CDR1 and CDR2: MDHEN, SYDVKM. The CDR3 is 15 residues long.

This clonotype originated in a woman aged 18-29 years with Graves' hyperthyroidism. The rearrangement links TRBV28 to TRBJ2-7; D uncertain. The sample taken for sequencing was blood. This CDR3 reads CASSYSAGKLYEQYF. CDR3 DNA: TGTGCCAGCAGTTACTCGGCAGGAAAACTCTACGAGCAGTACTTC.